This TCR beta chain appears in the sequencing data of a study of T cell changes during pregnancy in multiple sclerosis. The repertoire was sequenced with immunoSEQ multiplex PCR; TCRdb's copy has only in-frame clones and lacks some. The sample consists of 60,000 to 65,000 clones, approximately 92% of them appearing once. The CDR3 loop spans 15 amino acids. Trimming took 3 bases from V and 4 from J; bases not matched to a gene: 6. Germline V CDR1 and CDR2: MGHDK, SYGVNS. V and J are TRBV25-1 and TRBJ2-1; 7 bases align to TRBD2. Material: peripheral blood, obtained in the second trimester of pregnancy. The receptor comes from a female donor with multiple sclerosis, enrolled in a pregnancy study. In nucleotides, the CDR3 is TGTGCCAGCAGTGAGGGGAGGGGCAGGTACAATGAGCAGTTCTTC. Translation: CASSEGRGRYNEQFF.